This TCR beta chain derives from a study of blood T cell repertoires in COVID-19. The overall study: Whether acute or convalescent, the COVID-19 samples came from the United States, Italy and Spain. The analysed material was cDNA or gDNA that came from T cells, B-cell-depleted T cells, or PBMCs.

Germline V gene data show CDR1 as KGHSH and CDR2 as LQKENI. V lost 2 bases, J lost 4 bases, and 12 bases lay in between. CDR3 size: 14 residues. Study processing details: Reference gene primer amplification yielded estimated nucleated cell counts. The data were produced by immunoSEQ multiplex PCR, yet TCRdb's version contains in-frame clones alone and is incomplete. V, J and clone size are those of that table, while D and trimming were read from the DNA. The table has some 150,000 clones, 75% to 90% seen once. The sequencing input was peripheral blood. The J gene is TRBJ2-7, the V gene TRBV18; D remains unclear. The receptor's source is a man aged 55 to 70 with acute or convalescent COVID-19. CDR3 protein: CASSPSYGSYEQYF. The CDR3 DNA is TGTGCCAGCTCACCATCATACGGTTCGTACGAGCAGTACTTC.